This T cell receptor beta chain was observed in a study of blood T cells in healthy people across ages. This clonotype was seen a few times. Through a sample-barcoded 5' primer and a J-beta primer mix, a second PCR was run for 7 to 11 cycles. MiXCR, applied by TCRdb to the 5' RACE reads, yields one record per CDR3 protein. In the table there are some 700,000 distinct CDR3 sequences, 22% of which are singletons. Germline lookup yields CDR1 SGHRS and CDR2 YFSETQ. The V segment lost 2 bases and the J segment 3 bases; nucleotides outside the gene matches: 6. The CDR3 is 15 residues long. The sample taken for sequencing was blood. The chain uses TRBV5-1 and TRBJ2-7, with 9 bases that match TRBD1. This TCR was sampled from a man between 65 and 80 years old in good health. For the CDR3, the DNA is TGCGCCAGCAGCTTTTCCGAGGGACAGGGCTACGAGCAGTACTTC. Its protein product is CASSFSEGQGYEQYF. The whole variable domain, remainder taken from reference TRBV5-1 and TRBJ2-7, is KAGVTQTPRYLIKTRGQQVTLSCSPISGHRSVSWYQQTPGQGLQFLFEYFSETQRNKGNFPGRFSGRQFSNSRSEMNVSTLELGDSALYLCASSFSEGQGYEQYFGPGTRLTVT.